The source of this TCR beta chain is a study of CD8 T cells in Susac syndrome. Study-level findings and limits: The CD4+ T cell repertoire of patients with Susac syndrome showed no detectable clonal expansion.

TEMRA cells were enriched by FACS, while CD8+ and CD4+ T cells were obtained through a negative isolation that was performed magnetically. Random hexamers were used to reverse transcribe the RNA input (about 0.45 to 1 ug). TCRdb called the immunoSEQ multiplex PCR reads again in MiXCR, with one record for every CDR3 protein. Of some 180,000 distinct CDR3 sequences listed, roughly 94% were seen once; the top ten hold around 0.095%. Germline CDR1 and CDR2: SGHRS and YFSETQ. This CDR3 contains 13 residues. Between the trimmed V and J ends, which lost 3 bases and 8 bases, there was a span of 11 bases. To note about this clonotype: Its target is not known.

The receptor's source is a human donor with Susac syndrome. Sequenced sample: CD4+ T cells from PBMCs. The rearrangement joins TRBV5-1 to TRBJ2-2; perhaps D is TRBD1 or TRBD2 (5 bases each). This chain's CDR3 is CASSWDVKGELFF. CDR3 coding DNA: TGCGCCAGCAGCTGGGACGTAAAAGGGGAGCTGTTTTTT. Full variable domain (missing parts from reference TRBV5-1 and TRBJ2-2): KAGVTQTPRYLIKTRGQQVTLSCSPISGHRSVSWYQQTPGQGLQFLFEYFSETQRNKGNFPGRFSGRQFSNSRSEMNVSTLELGDSALYLCASSWDVKGELFFGEGSRLTVL.